Listed here are 15 T cell receptor beta chains from one sample, sequenced in a study of human T cells and chemical hapten exposure (dated by TCRdb to the early 2020s). Receptor amplification or capture employed RACE. This sample was sequenced with a NextSeq 500. TCRdb trimmed the raw reads at Q25, called clones with MiXCR and kept productive beta chains. Under each unique CDR3 protein, matching rows form one entry showing the most common genes and DNA. The sample records just over 350,000 distinct CDR3 sequences, under 6.5% of which are singletons. The ten biggest clones cover approximately 5.4% of the sample. Explained via the paper, the time point label denotes: patch test 2, 6 weeks after DPC sensitization. The treatment or condition label on this specimen signifies: therapeutic diphenylcyclopropenone sensitization with weekly scalp DPC. The specimen was whole blood, collected in connection with sensitization to the hapten diphenylcyclopropenone (DPC). The receptor set was obtained from a woman younger than 30 with alopecia areata. Some clones in this sample may be carry-over from other donors' samples.

This clonotype was detected a few times. The V call is TRBV6-2 or TRBV6-3, the J call TRBJ2-7; the match to TRBD1 covers 9 bases. The germline gives CDR1 MNHEY, CDR2 SVGEGT. The CDR3 spans 15 residues. J was trimmed by 3 bases and V by 2 bases; bases with no gene match: 5. The CDR3 sequence: CASSYLGTGSYEQYF. DNA for the CDR3: TGTGCCAGCAGTTACCTTGGGACAGGGAGCTACGAGCAGTACTTC.

In this sample, this clonotype turned up many times. This chain connects TRBV7-9 to TRBJ2-3; 12 bases match TRBD1. Trimming took 5 bases from V and 2 from J; bases not matched to a gene: 5. This CDR3 contains 16 residues. The germline CDR1 and CDR2 sequences are SEHNR and FQNEAQ (reference sequence). This CDR3 reads CASSKGQGAITDTQYF. The CDR3 coding sequence is TGTGCCAGCAGCAAGGGACAGGGGGCGATCACAGATACGCAGTATTTT.

This clonotype was detected a few times. This chain uses TRBV5-6 with TRBJ2-7; 8 bases agree with TRBD2. The ends lost 6 bases at V and 4 bases at J; junction bases unmatched: 12. The germline gives CDR1 SGHDT, CDR2 YYEEEE. CDR3 length equals 15 residues. The CDR3 is CASKKTSGGKYEQYF. The DNA of the CDR3 is TGTGCCAGCAAAAAGACGAGCGGGGGAAAATACGAGCAGTACTTC.

This clonotype was recorded a few times. The rearrangement links TRBV27 to TRBJ1-5, with D tentatively TRBD1 (6 bases). Trimming pared 5 bases from V and 5 bases from J, leaving 10 bases between. Germline assignment: CDR1 MNHEY and CDR2 SMNVEV (reference sequence). CDR3 length: 13 amino acids. The CDR3 DNA reads as TGTGCCAGCAGTGTGACAGGCTATCAGCCCCAGCATTTT. Protein: CASSVTGYQPQHF.

This clonotype was seen at least ten times. This rearrangement joins TRBV5-1 to TRBJ1-4; tentatively, D is TRBD1 (6 bases). CDR1 and CDR2 (germline): SGHRS, YFSETQ. The CDR3 is 14 residues long. Trimming pared 3 bases from V and 10 bases from J, leaving 16 bases between. In DNA, the CDR3 is TGCGCCAGCAGCTCACGGACAGATGGGGGAAAACTGTTTTTT. Its translation: CASSSRTDGGKLFF.

Ten or more counts support this clonotype. V gene TRBV3-1 combines with J gene TRBJ2-5; TRBD2 is a possible D gene (6 bases). V was clipped by 4 bases and J by 6 bases, with 12 bases between them. CDR1 and CDR2 (germline): LGHDT, YNNKEL (reference sequence). This CDR3 has 13 amino acids. This CDR3 reads CASSLEGRQTQYF. CDR3 in DNA: TGTGCCAGCAGCCTGGAGGGGAGGCAGACCCAGTACTTC.

This clonotype was counted many times. This sequence joins TRBV12-3 or TRBV12-4 and TRBJ1-2; tentative D call: TRBD1 (5 bases). The CDR3 has 12 residues. V shed 2 bases and J shed 9 bases, with 10 bases lying between them. The CDR3 DNA sequence: TGTGCCAGCAGTTTATTTGGGGACTGCTACACCTTC. This gives the protein CASSLFGDCYTF.

This clonotype showed up just a few times. J is TRBJ1-4 and V is TRBV6-6; maybe TRBD1 (6 bases). Germline-derived CDR1 and CDR2 are MNHNY and SVGAGI (reference sequence). The CDR3 consists of 14 residues. With 6 bases removed from V and 0 bases from J, the gap between germline ends came to 8 bases. The CDR3 sequence: CASRTGPTNEKLFF. CDR3 nucleotide sequence: TGTGCCAGCAGGACAGGCCCAACTAATGAAAAACTGTTTTTT.

The V and J genes are TRBV6-6 and TRBJ2-5; 7 nucleotides agree with TRBD2. CDR3 length equals 15 residues. V gave up 6 bases and J gave up 5 bases; unmatched junction bases: 12. Germline CDR1 is MNHNY and CDR2 is SVGAGI (reference sequence). In DNA form, the CDR3 reads TGTGCCAGCAGAGGCGGGAGAAGCGGTATCGAGACCCAGTACTTC. Protein sequence: CASRGGRSGIETQYF.

The gene calls are TRBV27 and TRBJ2-7, with 8 bases matching TRBD2. Trimming cost V 8 bases and J 2 bases; bases outside gene matches: 11. Germline V CDR1 and CDR2: MNHEY, SMNVEV (reference sequence). This CDR3 spans 15 amino acids. DNA for the CDR3: TGTGCCAGCGGCGCGGGGGGCTCCCGACCCTACGAGCAGTACTTC. It codes for CASGAGGSRPYEQYF.

This clonotype was recorded a few times. V gene TRBV6-6 combines with J gene TRBJ1-2; 8 nucleotides line up with TRBD1. There are 14 residues in the CDR3. The trim removed 2 bases at V and 6 bases at J, leaving 5 bases unmatched. Germline CDR1 is MNHNY and CDR2 is SVGAGI (reference sequence). The CDR3 sequence is CASSYTDRVDGYTF. As DNA, the CDR3 is TGTGCCAGCAGTTACACGGACAGGGTGGATGGCTACACCTTC.

The V gene is TRBV7-9, the J gene TRBJ2-7; D might be TRBD2 (5 bases). Trimming took off 5 bases at V and 3 bases at J, with 20 bases between the two ends. Germline-derived CDR1 and CDR2 are SEHNR and FQNEAQ (reference sequence). The CDR3 runs 16 residues. The CDR3 DNA reads as TGTGCCAGCAGCAATCCCCGAGGGAGCTTGGGCTACGAGCAGTACTTC. Amino acid sequence: CASSNPRGSLGYEQYF. Together with reference TRBV7-9 and TRBJ2-7, the CDR3 gives the full variable domain: DTGVSQNPRHKITKRGQNVTFRCDPISEHNRLYWYRQTLGQGPEFLTYFQNEAQLEKSRLLSDRFSAERPKGSFSTLEIQRTEQGDSAMYLCASSNPRGSLGYEQYFGPGTRLTVT.

The rearrangement uses TRBV24-1 and TRBJ2-3, with 7 bases that match TRBD1. The V and J ends lost 4 bases and 7 bases, in that order; junction bases with no gene match: 7. Germline loops: CDR1 KGHDR, CDR2 SFDVKD. The CDR3 consists of 14 residues. The CDR3: CATSDGTAYYTQYF. CDR3 nucleotide sequence: TGTGCCACCAGTGACGGGACAGCATATTATACGCAGTATTTT.

This clonotype was counted many times. The V call is TRBV20-1, the J call TRBJ2-4; D is unclear. The CDR3 has 17 amino acids. Germline CDR1 is DFQATT and CDR2 is SNEGSKA (reference sequence). Trimming pared 0 bases from V and 5 bases from J, leaving 20 bases between. The CDR3 DNA is TGCAGTGCTAGAGATGTTTTCAGCGTAGGCGAAGAAAACATTCAGTACTTC. Protein sequence: CSARDVFSVGEENIQYF.

J is TRBJ2-7 and V is TRBV13; D remains ambiguous. The CDR3 contains 14 residues. Trimming pared 3 bases from V and 2 bases from J, leaving 11 bases between. Germline lookup yields CDR1 PRHDT and CDR2 FYEKMQ (reference sequence). CDR3 coding DNA: TGTGCCAGCAGCTTTGAGCACAGTGCCTACGAGCAGTACTTC. Translation: CASSFEHSAYEQYF.